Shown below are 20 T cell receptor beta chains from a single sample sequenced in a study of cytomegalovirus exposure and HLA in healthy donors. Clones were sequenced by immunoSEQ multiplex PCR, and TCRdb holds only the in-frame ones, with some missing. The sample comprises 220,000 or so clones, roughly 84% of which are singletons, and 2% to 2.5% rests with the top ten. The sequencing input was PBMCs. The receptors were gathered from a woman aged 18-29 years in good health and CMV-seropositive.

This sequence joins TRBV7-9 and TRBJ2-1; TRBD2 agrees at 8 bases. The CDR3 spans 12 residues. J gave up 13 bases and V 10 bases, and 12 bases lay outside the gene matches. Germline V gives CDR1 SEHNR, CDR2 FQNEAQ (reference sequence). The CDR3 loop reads CATLGGAPDQFF. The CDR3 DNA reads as TGTGCCACCCTCGGGGGGGCGCCTGATCAGTTCTTC.

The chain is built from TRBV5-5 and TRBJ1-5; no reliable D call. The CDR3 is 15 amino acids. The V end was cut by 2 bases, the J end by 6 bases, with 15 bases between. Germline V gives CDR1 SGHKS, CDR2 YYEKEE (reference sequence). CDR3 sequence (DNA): TGTGCCAGCAGCTTAGGTCGGAGCGCGGCTCAGCCCCAGCATTTT. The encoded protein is CASSLGRSAAQPQHF.

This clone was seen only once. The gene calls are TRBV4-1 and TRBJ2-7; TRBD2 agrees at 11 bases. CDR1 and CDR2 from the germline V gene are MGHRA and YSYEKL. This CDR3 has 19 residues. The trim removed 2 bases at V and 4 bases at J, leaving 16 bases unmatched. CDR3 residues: CASSQPSGTSGLSYYEQYF. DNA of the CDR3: TGCGCCAGCAGCCAACCTTCCGGGACTAGCGGACTCAGCTATTACGAGCAGTACTTC.

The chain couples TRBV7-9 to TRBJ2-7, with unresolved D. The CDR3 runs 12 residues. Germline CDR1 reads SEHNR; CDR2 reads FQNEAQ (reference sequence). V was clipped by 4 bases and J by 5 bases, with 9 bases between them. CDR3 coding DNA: TGTGCCAGCAGCTCGTTACTCCACGAGCAGTACTTC. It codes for CASSSLLHEQYF.

The chain's CDR3 is CASSVMAANTGELFF. The CDR3 DNA reads TGTGCCAGCAGTGTCATGGCCGCGAACACCGGGGAGCTGTTTTTT. J is TRBJ2-2 and V is TRBV6-4; unclear D gene. CDR3 length: 15 amino acids. The V end lost 4 bases, the J end lost 0 bases, and 9 bases lay between the germline ends. CDR1 is MRHNA and CDR2 is SNTAGT in the germline V gene.

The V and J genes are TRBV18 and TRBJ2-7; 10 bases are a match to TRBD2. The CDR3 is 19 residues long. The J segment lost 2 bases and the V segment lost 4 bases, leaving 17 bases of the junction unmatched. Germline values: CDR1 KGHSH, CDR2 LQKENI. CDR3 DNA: TGTGCCAGCTCACAAGTGAGTCGGACTAGCGGTACTGCCCCCTACGAGCAGTACTTC. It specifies CASSQVSRTSGTAPYEQYF.

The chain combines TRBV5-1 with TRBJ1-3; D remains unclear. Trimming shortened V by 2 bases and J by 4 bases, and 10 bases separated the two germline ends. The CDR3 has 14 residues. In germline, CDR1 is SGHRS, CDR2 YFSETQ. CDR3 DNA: TGCGCCAGCAGCTTTTCCGGGGAAGGAAACACCATATATTTT. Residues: CASSFSGEGNTIYF. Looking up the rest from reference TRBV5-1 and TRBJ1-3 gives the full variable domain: KAGVTQTPRYLIKTRGQQVTLSCSPISGHRSVSWYQQTPGQGLQFLFEYFSETQRNKGNFPGRFSGRQFSNSRSEMNVSTLELGDSALYLCASSFSGEGNTIYFGEGSWLTVV.

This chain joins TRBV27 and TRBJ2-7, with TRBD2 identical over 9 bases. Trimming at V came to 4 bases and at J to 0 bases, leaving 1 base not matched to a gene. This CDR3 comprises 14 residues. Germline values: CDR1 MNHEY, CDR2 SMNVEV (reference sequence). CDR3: CASSWREGSYEQYF. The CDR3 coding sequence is TGTGCCAGCAGTTGGCGGGAGGGCTCCTACGAGCAGTACTTC.

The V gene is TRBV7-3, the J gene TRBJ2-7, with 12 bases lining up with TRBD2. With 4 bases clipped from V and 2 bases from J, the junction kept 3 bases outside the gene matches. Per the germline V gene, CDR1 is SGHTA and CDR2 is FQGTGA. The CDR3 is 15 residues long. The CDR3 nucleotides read TGTGCCAGCAGCTCCGGACTAGCGGGGACCTACGAGCAGTACTTC. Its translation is CASSSGLAGTYEQYF. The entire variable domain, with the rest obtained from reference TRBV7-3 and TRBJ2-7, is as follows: GAGVSQTPSNKVTEKGKYVELRCDPISGHTALYWYRQSLGQGPEFLIYFQGTGAADDSGLPNDRFFAVRPEGSVSTLKIQRTERGDSAVYLCASSSGLAGTYEQYFGPGTRLTVT.

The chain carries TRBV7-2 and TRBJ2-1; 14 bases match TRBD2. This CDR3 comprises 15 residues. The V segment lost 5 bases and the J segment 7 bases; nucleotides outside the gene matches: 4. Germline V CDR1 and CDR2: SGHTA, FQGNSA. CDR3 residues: CASSMTSGRANEQFF. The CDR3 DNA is TGTGCCAGCAGCATGACTAGCGGGAGGGCGAATGAGCAGTTCTTC.

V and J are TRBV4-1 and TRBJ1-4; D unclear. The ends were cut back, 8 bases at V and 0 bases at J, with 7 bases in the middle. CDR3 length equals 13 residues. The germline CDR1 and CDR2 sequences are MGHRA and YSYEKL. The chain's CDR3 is CASASATNEKLFF. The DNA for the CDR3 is TGCGCCAGCGCTAGTGCAACTAATGAAAAACTGTTTTTT.

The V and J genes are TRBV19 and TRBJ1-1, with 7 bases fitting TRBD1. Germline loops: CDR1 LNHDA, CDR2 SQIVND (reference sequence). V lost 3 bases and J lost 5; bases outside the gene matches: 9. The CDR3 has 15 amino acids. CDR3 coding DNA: TGTGCCAGTAGTATCTGGGACGGCAGGGGGACTGAAGCTTTCTTT. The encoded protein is CASSIWDGRGTEAFF. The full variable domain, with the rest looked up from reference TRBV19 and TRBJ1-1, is DGGITQSPKYLFRKEGQNVTLSCEQNLNHDAMYWYRQDPGQGLRLIYYSQIVNDFQKGDIAEGYSVSREKKESFPLTVTSAQKNPTAFYLCASSIWDGRGTEAFFGQGTRLTVV.

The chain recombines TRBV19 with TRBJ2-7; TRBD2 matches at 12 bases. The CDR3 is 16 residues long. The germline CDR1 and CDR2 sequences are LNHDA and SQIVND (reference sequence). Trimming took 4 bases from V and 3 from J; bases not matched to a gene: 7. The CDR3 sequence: CASSTRGTSGYYEQYF. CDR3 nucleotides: TGTGCCAGTAGTACCCGAGGGACTAGCGGGTACTACGAGCAGTACTTC.

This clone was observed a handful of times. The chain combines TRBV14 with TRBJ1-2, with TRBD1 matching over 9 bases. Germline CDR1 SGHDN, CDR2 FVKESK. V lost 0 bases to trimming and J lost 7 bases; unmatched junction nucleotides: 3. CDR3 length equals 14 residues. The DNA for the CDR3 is TGTGCCAGCAGCCAAGAACAGGGGGCGCGTGGCTACACCTTC. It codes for CASSQEQGARGYTF.

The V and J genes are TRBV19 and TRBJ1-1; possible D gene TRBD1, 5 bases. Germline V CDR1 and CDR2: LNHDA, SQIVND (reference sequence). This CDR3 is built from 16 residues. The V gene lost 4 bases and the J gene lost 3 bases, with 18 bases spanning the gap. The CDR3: CASSRRRGLFDTEAFF. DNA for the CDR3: TGTGCCAGTAGTAGGAGAAGGGGATTATTCGACACTGAAGCTTTCTTT.

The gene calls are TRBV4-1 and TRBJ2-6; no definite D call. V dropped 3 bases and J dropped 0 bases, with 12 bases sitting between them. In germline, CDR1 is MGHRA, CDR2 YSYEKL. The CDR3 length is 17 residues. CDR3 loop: CASSQMTDSSGANVLTF. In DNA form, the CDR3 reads TGCGCCAGCAGCCAGATGACTGACTCCTCTGGGGCCAACGTCCTGACTTTC.

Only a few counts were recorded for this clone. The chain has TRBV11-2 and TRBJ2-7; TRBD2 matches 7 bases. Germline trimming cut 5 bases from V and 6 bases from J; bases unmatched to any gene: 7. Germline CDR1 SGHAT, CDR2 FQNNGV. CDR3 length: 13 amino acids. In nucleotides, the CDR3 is TGTGCCAGCAGCAGCGGACTAGTCCCCGAGCAGTACTTC. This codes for CASSSGLVPEQYF.

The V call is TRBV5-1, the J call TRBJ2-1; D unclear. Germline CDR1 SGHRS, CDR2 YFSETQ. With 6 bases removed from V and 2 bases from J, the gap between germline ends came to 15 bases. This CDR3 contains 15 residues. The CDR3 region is CASNLIASPYNEQFF. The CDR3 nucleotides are TGCGCCAGCAACCTGATAGCCAGCCCCTACAATGAGCAGTTCTTC.

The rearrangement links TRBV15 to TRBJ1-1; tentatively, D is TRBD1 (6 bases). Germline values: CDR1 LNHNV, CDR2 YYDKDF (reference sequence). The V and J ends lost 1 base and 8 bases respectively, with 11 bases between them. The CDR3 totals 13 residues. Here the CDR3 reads CATSRVRGTEAFF. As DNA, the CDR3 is TGTGCCACCAGCAGAGTCCGAGGGACAGAAGCTTTCTTT.

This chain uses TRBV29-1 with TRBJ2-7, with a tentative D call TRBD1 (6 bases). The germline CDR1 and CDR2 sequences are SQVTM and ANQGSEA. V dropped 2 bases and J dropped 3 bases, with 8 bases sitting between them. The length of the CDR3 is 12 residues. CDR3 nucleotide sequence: TGCAGCGTTGAAAACAGGGACTACGAGCAGTACTTC. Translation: CSVENRDYEQYF.